The rows below give T cell receptor beta chains drawn from one sample of a study of blood T cell repertoires in COVID-19. The method was immunoSEQ multiplex PCR; TCRdb's version includes in-frame clones alone and lacks a portion of them. Counted here are some 70,000 clones, around 90% occurring once; the ten biggest clones make up 7.3%. The sample comprised peripheral blood. These receptors all come from a middle-aged man with COVID-19, enrolled during active disease. Each CDR3 is given with its conserved first and last residue. Each record gives: D gene, J gene, V gene, clone size, CDR3 length, CDR3 protein, CDR3 DNA. The D gene is left open where the match is weak. The listing skips clone size in some rows; elsewhere it reads once, few, many or a size class.

d_gene: TRBD1
j_gene: TRBJ1-2
v_gene: TRBV6-5
abundance: .
len: 15
CDR3aa: CASSYYETGVGGYTF
CDR3nt: TGTGCCAGCAGTTACTACGAGACAGGGGTGGGTGGCTACACCTTC

d_gene: .
j_gene: TRBJ2-7
v_gene: TRBV28
abundance: .
len: 12
CDR3aa: CASSLGHSEQYF
CDR3nt: TGTGCCAGCAGTTTAGGGCACTCCGAGCAGTACTTC

d_gene: TRBD1
j_gene: TRBJ2-7
v_gene: TRBV30
abundance: .
len: 13
CDR3aa: CAWRQGSRYEQYF
CDR3nt: TGTGCCTGGAGACAGGGGTCGAGGTACGAGCAGTACTTC

d_gene: .
j_gene: TRBJ2-7
v_gene: TRBV6-5
abundance: .
len: 13
CDR3aa: CASRPLAGYEQYF
CDR3nt: TGTGCCAGCAGGCCACTAGCCGGGTACGAGCAGTACTTC

d_gene: TRBD1
j_gene: TRBJ1-2
v_gene: TRBV4-1
abundance: .
len: 15
CDR3aa: CASSQGQGSSYGYTF
CDR3nt: TGCGCCAGCAGCCAAGGACAGGGGAGTAGCTATGGCTACACCTTC

d_gene: TRBD1
j_gene: TRBJ1-2
v_gene: TRBV6-1
abundance: .
len: 17
CDR3aa: CASSEAGQGFSSYGYTF
CDR3nt: TGTGCCAGCAGTGAAGCGGGACAGGGTTTTTCGTCCTATGGCTACACCTTC

d_gene: TRBD2
j_gene: TRBJ2-3
v_gene: TRBV5-1
abundance: .
len: 14
CDR3aa: CASSLTSGADTQYF
CDR3nt: TGCGCCAGCAGCCTAACTAGCGGGGCAGATACGCAGTATTTT

d_gene: TRBD2
j_gene: TRBJ2-5
v_gene: TRBV28
abundance: .
len: 14
CDR3aa: CASSPPGLTETQYF
CDR3nt: TGTGCCAGCAGCCCACCGGGACTAACAGAGACCCAGTACTTC

d_gene: .
j_gene: TRBJ2-5
v_gene: TRBV6-5
abundance: .
len: 13
CDR3aa: CASSSQYQETQYF
CDR3nt: TGTGCCAGCAGTTCACAGTACCAAGAGACCCAGTACTTC

d_gene: .
j_gene: TRBJ2-7
v_gene: TRBV7-8
abundance: few
len: 18
CDR3aa: CASSPSRFAALNSYEQYF
CDR3nt: TGTGCCAGCAGCCCCTCTCGTTTCGCGGCTTTAAACTCCTACGAGCAGTACTTC

d_gene: TRBD1
j_gene: TRBJ1-3
v_gene: TRBV5-1
abundance: .
len: 15
CDR3aa: CASSPYDRGGNTIYF
CDR3nt: TGCGCCAGCAGCCCCTACGACAGGGGAGGAAACACCATATATTTT

d_gene: TRBD2
j_gene: TRBJ2-3
v_gene: TRBV11-2
abundance: .
len: 16
CDR3aa: CASSLATSGGADTQYF
CDR3nt: TGTGCCAGCAGCTTAGCGACTAGCGGGGGGGCAGATACGCAGTATTTT

d_gene: .
j_gene: TRBJ2-5
v_gene: TRBV6-5
abundance: .
len: 13
CDR3aa: CASSYTLEETQYF
CDR3nt: TGTGCCAGCAGTTACACGTTAGAAGAGACCCAGTACTTC

d_gene: .
j_gene: TRBJ2-7
v_gene: TRBV30
abundance: once
len: 11
CDR3aa: CAWSVLGTSSF
CDR3nt: TGTGCCTGGAGTGTTCTAGGGACTTCTTCCTTC

d_gene: .
j_gene: TRBJ2-3
v_gene: TRBV5-1
abundance: .
len: 15
CDR3aa: CASSLTDRYTDTQYF
CDR3nt: TGCGCCAGCAGCTTAACCGACAGATACACAGATACGCAGTATTTT

d_gene: .
j_gene: TRBJ2-4
v_gene: TRBV6-4
abundance: once
len: 13
CDR3aa: CASSDTPGNIQYF
CDR3nt: TGTGCCAGCAGTGACACGCCAGGAAACATTCAGTACTTC

d_gene: .
j_gene: TRBJ1-2
v_gene: TRBV12-5
abundance: .
len: 12
CDR3aa: CASGSESYGYTF
CDR3nt: TGTGCTAGTGGTTCAGAAAGCTATGGCTACACCTTC

d_gene: .
j_gene: TRBJ1-1
v_gene: TRBV21-1
abundance: .
len: 14
CDR3aa: CASSKPQGRTEAFF
CDR3nt: TGTGCCAGCAGCAAACCACAGGGTAGAACTGAAGCTTTCTTT

d_gene: .
j_gene: TRBJ2-7
v_gene: TRBV21-1
abundance: once
len: 14
CDR3aa: CASSSRGDSYEQYF
CDR3nt: TGTGCCAGCAGCTCCCGGGGGGACTCGTACGAGCAGTACTTC

d_gene: TRBD1
j_gene: TRBJ1-1
v_gene: TRBV5-1
abundance: .
len: 15
CDR3aa: CASSTGTGQVTEAFF
CDR3nt: TGCGCCAGCAGCACCGGGACAGGTCAAGTCACTGAAGCTTTCTTT

d_gene: .
j_gene: TRBJ1-2
v_gene: TRBV3-1/TRBV3-2
abundance: .
len: 15
CDR3aa: CASSQDYAGAYGYTF
CDR3nt: TGTGCCAGCAGCCAAGATTACGCGGGGGCCTATGGCTACACCTTC

d_gene: .
j_gene: TRBJ1-2
v_gene: TRBV3-1/TRBV3-2
abundance: .
len: 14
CDR3aa: CASSGGNLNYGYTF
CDR3nt: TGTGCCAGCTCTGGGGGGAACCTCAACTATGGCTACACCTTC

d_gene: .
j_gene: TRBJ1-2
v_gene: TRBV7-2
abundance: .
len: 17
CDR3aa: CASSSAPPGAILYGYTF
CDR3nt: TGTGCCAGCAGCTCAGCCCCCCCAGGGGCTATACTCTATGGCTACACCTTC